This T cell receptor beta chain was identified in a study of T-cell memory formation after mild COVID-19. About the study: Most TCR clusters belonged to a single donor.

A few counts support this clonotype. Its specificity is not known. Notes on the study in general: A balance of CD4 and CD8 characterized clones contracting day 15 to 85, whereas later expanders leaned CD4+. The authors left the SARS-CoV-2 specificity of second-wave clones peaking on day 37 unconfirmed.

Germline V gives CDR1 SEHNR, CDR2 FQNEAQ (reference sequence). The ends were cut back, 1 base at V and 0 bases at J, with 13 bases in the middle. The CDR3 has 18 amino acids. TCRdb analysed the 5' RACE reads with MiXCR anew, one entry per CDR3 protein. The table has 44,000 or so distinct CDR3 sequences, nearly 9.5% seen once. The specimen was PBMCs or a T cell subset sorted from them (not recorded which). The rearrangement joins TRBV7-9 to TRBJ1-6; D ambiguous. This receptor was taken from an adult woman who had mild COVID-19 (a few samples of this study predate the infection). Cell type and time point are not known. The CDR3 loop reads CASSLGTSSSSYNSPLHF. The CDR3, as DNA: TGTGCCAGCAGCTTAGGAACAAGTTCCAGCTCCTATAATTCACCCCTCCACTTT.